This TCR beta chain was recorded in a study of blood T cell repertoires in COVID-19. Looking at the study overall: COVID-19 samples, acute and convalescent, were from the United States, Italy and Spain.

V gave up 3 bases and J gave up 3 bases, with 10 bases separating them. This CDR3 region has 14 residues. The germline V gene encodes CDR1 KGHDR and CDR2 SFDVKD. Assay used: immunoSEQ multiplex PCR; TCRdb lists only in-frame clones, some missing. The sample includes some 180,000 clones, approximately 84% of them seen just once. This receptor was obtained from a man aged 70-80 years with active or convalescent COVID-19. The genes are TRBV24-1 and TRBJ1-2; maybe TRBD1 (5 bases). Sample: peripheral blood. The CDR3 is CATSDRGRDYGYTF. The DNA for the CDR3 is TGTGCCACCAGTGATAGAGGCAGGGACTATGGCTACACCTTC.